These T cell receptor beta chains were read from a single sample in a study of long-term antiretroviral therapy in people with HIV. Produced via immunoSEQ multiplex PCR; TCRdb's table is partial and in-frame only. The sample holds some 29,000 clones, roughly 93% seen once. The material was unsorted PBMCs, obtained 6.2 years after starting antiretroviral therapy. The source is a man in his forties or fifties with HIV. Each CDR3 is given with its conserved first and last residue. A D gene is named only where the DNA matches it firmly. A clone size is listed for some rows: how often the clone was seen (once, few, many), or a class if it is expanded.

v_gene: TRBV13
d_gene: NA
abundance: NA
j_gene: TRBJ1-3
CDR3nt: TGTGCCAGCAGCTTTGGGGCCAGGGCCACTCAATTCTCTGGAAACACCATATATTTT
CDR3aa: CASSFGARATQFSGNTIYF

v_gene: TRBV7-6
d_gene: NA
abundance: NA
j_gene: TRBJ1-1
CDR3nt: TGTGCCAGCAGCTTTTCGACCGGGGAAGCTTTCTTT
CDR3aa: CASSFSTGEAFF

v_gene: TRBV10-3
d_gene: NA
abundance: NA
j_gene: TRBJ2-1
CDR3nt: TGTGCCATCAGTGAGTCGCAGTCAGCTCGGGAGTTCTTC
CDR3aa: CAISESQSAREFF

v_gene: TRBV7-6
d_gene: NA
abundance: once
j_gene: TRBJ2-1
CDR3nt: TGTGCCAGCAGCTTAGTACAGGAGGTCATGTTCTTC
CDR3aa: CASSLVQEVMFF

v_gene: TRBV6-1
d_gene: TRBD1
abundance: NA
j_gene: TRBJ1-1
CDR3nt: TGTGCCAGCAGGACCGGGACAGCGAACACTGAAGCTTTCTTT
CDR3aa: CASRTGTANTEAFF

v_gene: TRBV7-2
d_gene: NA
abundance: NA
j_gene: TRBJ2-5
CDR3nt: TGTGCCAGCAGCTATCAGGGTATAGAGACCCAGTACTTC
CDR3aa: CASSYQGIETQYF

v_gene: TRBV18
d_gene: TRBD2
abundance: NA
j_gene: TRBJ2-5
CDR3nt: TGTGCCAGCTCACATCTTAGCGGGAGTTGGGAAGAGACCCAGTACTTC
CDR3aa: CASSHLSGSWEETQYF

v_gene: TRBV5-6
d_gene: NA
abundance: NA
j_gene: TRBJ2-5
CDR3nt: TGTGCCAGCAGCTCGACGCTGGGGGGCCGGGAGACCCAGTACTTC
CDR3aa: CASSSTLGGRETQYF

v_gene: TRBV19
d_gene: TRBD2
abundance: NA
j_gene: TRBJ2-2
CDR3nt: TGTGCCAGTAGTAGTGCGGGGGGCCGGGGTTCGGAGCTGTTTTTT
CDR3aa: CASSSAGGRGSELFF

v_gene: TRBV7-9
d_gene: NA
abundance: NA
j_gene: TRBJ1-1
CDR3nt: TGTGCCAGCACCGCCCCGGAGGACCTTCGCACCACTGAAGCTTTCTTT
CDR3aa: CASTAPEDLRTTEAFF

v_gene: TRBV7-9
d_gene: NA
abundance: NA
j_gene: TRBJ2-7
CDR3nt: TGTGCCAGCAGCTTATTCAACGGGAGCTCCTACGAGCAGTACTTC
CDR3aa: CASSLFNGSSYEQYF

v_gene: TRBV30
d_gene: NA
abundance: NA
j_gene: TRBJ2-2
CDR3nt: TGTGCCTGGAGTGTTGGGCGGGCCGGGGAGCTGTTTTTT
CDR3aa: CAWSVGRAGELFF

v_gene: TRBV11-2
d_gene: NA
abundance: NA
j_gene: TRBJ2-6
CDR3nt: TGTGCCAGCAGCTTTCCGGTCGGGTACTCTGGGGCCAACGTCCTGACTTTC
CDR3aa: CASSFPVGYSGANVLTF

v_gene: TRBV14
d_gene: NA
abundance: NA
j_gene: TRBJ1-2
CDR3nt: TGTGCCAGCAGCCAAGATGGGCGGCATAACTATGGCTACACCTTC
CDR3aa: CASSQDGRHNYGYTF

v_gene: TRBV29-1
d_gene: NA
abundance: NA
j_gene: TRBJ2-3
CDR3nt: TGCAGCGTTGAACAGTTGGGCCCAGATACGCAGTATTTT
CDR3aa: CSVEQLGPDTQYF

v_gene: TRBV10-1
d_gene: NA
abundance: NA
j_gene: TRBJ2-3
CDR3nt: TGCGCCAGCAGTGAACAGCATGGCAGCAATACGCAGTATTTT
CDR3aa: CASSEQHGSNTQYF

v_gene: TRBV7-2
d_gene: NA
abundance: NA
j_gene: TRBJ2-1
CDR3nt: TGTGCCAGCAGCTTAGCGCGGGGTAGCTCCTACAATGAGCAGTTCTTC
CDR3aa: CASSLARGSSYNEQFF

v_gene: TRBV6-4
d_gene: NA
abundance: few
j_gene: TRBJ2-3
CDR3nt: TGTGCCAGCAGTGACTCCAGCGGGCCAGATACGCAGTATTTT
CDR3aa: CASSDSSGPDTQYF

v_gene: TRBV4-2
d_gene: TRBD2
abundance: NA
j_gene: TRBJ2-3
CDR3nt: TGTGCCAGCAGCCAAGGTTCTAGCGGAGATACGCAGTATTTT
CDR3aa: CASSQGSSGDTQYF

v_gene: TRBV5-5
d_gene: NA
abundance: NA
j_gene: TRBJ2-3
CDR3nt: TGTGCCAGCAGCTTGCCCGGGACACAACCGAGGGCAGATACGCAGTATTTT
CDR3aa: CASSLPGTQPRADTQYF

v_gene: TRBV19
d_gene: NA
abundance: NA
j_gene: TRBJ1-2
CDR3nt: TGTGCCAGTAGCAGGGCAGCGGACTATGGCTACACCTTC
CDR3aa: CASSRAADYGYTF

v_gene: TRBV27
d_gene: TRBD2
abundance: once
j_gene: TRBJ2-1
CDR3nt: TGTGCCAGCAGTTTATTGCGGCTAGCGGGGGGTTACAATGAGCAGTTCTTC
CDR3aa: CASSLLRLAGGYNEQFF

v_gene: TRBV7-6
d_gene: TRBD2
abundance: medium-sized
j_gene: TRBJ2-3
CDR3nt: TGTGCCAGCAGCTCGGGACTAGCGGGCCTCACAGATACGCAGTATTTT
CDR3aa: CASSSGLAGLTDTQYF

v_gene: TRBV18
d_gene: TRBD1
abundance: NA
j_gene: TRBJ1-2
CDR3nt: TGTGCCAGCTCACCACCCGGGACAGACAACTATGGCTACACCTTC
CDR3aa: CASSPPGTDNYGYTF

v_gene: TRBV11-2
d_gene: NA
abundance: NA
j_gene: TRBJ1-2
CDR3nt: TGTGCCAGCAGTCGGAGGGGGAACTATGGCTACACCTTC
CDR3aa: CASSRRGNYGYTF

v_gene: TRBV2
d_gene: TRBD1
abundance: NA
j_gene: TRBJ2-7
CDR3nt: TGTGCCAGCAGTCTTGAGGGACAGGGACCCTACGAGCAGTACTTC
CDR3aa: CASSLEGQGPYEQYF

v_gene: TRBV2
d_gene: NA
abundance: NA
j_gene: TRBJ2-2
CDR3nt: TGTGCCAGCAGTTCGGAAACTCTGAACACCGGGGAGCTGTTTTTT
CDR3aa: CASSSETLNTGELFF

v_gene: TRBV19
d_gene: NA
abundance: NA
j_gene: TRBJ1-1
CDR3nt: TGTGCCAGCCAGGTAATCGAGGGGATTGGGAACACTGAAGCTTTCTTT
CDR3aa: CASQVIEGIGNTEAFF

v_gene: TRBV10-1
d_gene: NA
abundance: NA
j_gene: TRBJ2-3
CDR3nt: TGCGCCAGCAGTGAGCGTGCCCTCGGTGGCACAGATACGCAGTATTTT
CDR3aa: CASSERALGGTDTQYF

v_gene: TRBV10-1
d_gene: NA
abundance: few
j_gene: TRBJ2-7
CDR3nt: TGCGCCAGCAGCGAAGGGGGTGTTGGTTACGAGCAGTACTTC
CDR3aa: CASSEGGVGYEQYF

v_gene: TRBV18
d_gene: TRBD1
abundance: NA
j_gene: TRBJ1-1
CDR3nt: TGTGCCAGCTCACCACGAACAGGGGACACTGAAGCTTTCTTT
CDR3aa: CASSPRTGDTEAFF

v_gene: TRBV7-2
d_gene: TRBD1
abundance: NA
j_gene: TRBJ1-6
CDR3nt: TGTGCCAGCAGCTTAGCACCGGACAGGGGGATTTCACCCCTCCACTTT
CDR3aa: CASSLAPDRGISPLHF

v_gene: TRBV4-1
d_gene: TRBD2
abundance: NA
j_gene: TRBJ2-3
CDR3nt: TGCGCCAGCAGCCAAGAATCCCGAGCGGGGCCCACGGATACGCAGTATTTT
CDR3aa: CASSQESRAGPTDTQYF

v_gene: TRBV23-1
d_gene: TRBD1
abundance: NA
j_gene: TRBJ1-5
CDR3nt: TGCGCCAGCAGTCAGCTCCTGAAGACAGGGCCAAATCAGCCCCAGCATTTT
CDR3aa: CASSQLLKTGPNQPQHF

v_gene: TRBV5-1
d_gene: TRBD1
abundance: NA
j_gene: TRBJ1-2
CDR3nt: TGCGCCAGCAGCTTGGGGGACAGGGGTAACTATGGCTACACCTTC
CDR3aa: CASSLGDRGNYGYTF

v_gene: TRBV4-3
d_gene: NA
abundance: few
j_gene: TRBJ2-7
CDR3nt: TGCGCCAGCAGCCAAGGGCAGCGATCCTACGAGCAGTACTTC
CDR3aa: CASSQGQRSYEQYF

v_gene: TRBV28
d_gene: NA
abundance: NA
j_gene: TRBJ1-1
CDR3nt: TGTGCCAGCGGATCAGTGAACACTGAAGCTTTCTTT
CDR3aa: CASGSVNTEAFF

v_gene: TRBV19
d_gene: NA
abundance: NA
j_gene: TRBJ2-1
CDR3nt: TGTGCCAGTCAGGACGTCAACAATGAGCAGTTCTTC
CDR3aa: CASQDVNNEQFF

v_gene: TRBV6-5
d_gene: NA
abundance: NA
j_gene: TRBJ2-7
CDR3nt: TGTGCCAGCAGTTACGGGCAGGGGAGCTACGAGCAGTACTTC
CDR3aa: CASSYGQGSYEQYF

v_gene: TRBV6-6
d_gene: TRBD2
abundance: NA
j_gene: TRBJ2-2
CDR3nt: TGTGCCAGCAGTCATGGACTAGTTGCCGGGGAGCTGTTTTTT
CDR3aa: CASSHGLVAGELFF

v_gene: TRBV6-6
d_gene: TRBD1
abundance: NA
j_gene: TRBJ2-1
CDR3nt: TGTGCCAGCAGTTACGGGCAGGGGGTCGACAATGAGCAGTTCTTC
CDR3aa: CASSYGQGVDNEQFF

v_gene: TRBV5-4
d_gene: NA
abundance: NA
j_gene: TRBJ2-2
CDR3nt: TGTGCCAGCAGGGAGGGGGCAACCGGGGAGCTGTTTTTT
CDR3aa: CASREGATGELFF

v_gene: TRBV27
d_gene: TRBD1
abundance: NA
j_gene: TRBJ1-6
CDR3nt: TGTGCCAGCACAGACAGGGGGCTTACCTATAATTCACCCCTCCACTTT
CDR3aa: CASTDRGLTYNSPLHF

v_gene: TRBV30
d_gene: TRBD1
abundance: NA
j_gene: TRBJ1-4
CDR3nt: TGTGCCTGGAATCAACAGGGGGCAGGGGAAAAACTGTTTTTT
CDR3aa: CAWNQQGAGEKLFF

v_gene: TRBV7-2
d_gene: NA
abundance: NA
j_gene: TRBJ2-7
CDR3nt: TGTGCCAGCAGCTTCTCCCAGGGAGCCTACGAGCAGTACTTC
CDR3aa: CASSFSQGAYEQYF

v_gene: TRBV5-4
d_gene: NA
abundance: NA
j_gene: TRBJ2-2
CDR3nt: TGTGCCAGCAGCCAAGACCCGGGACGGAACACCGGGGAGCTGTTTTTT
CDR3aa: CASSQDPGRNTGELFF

v_gene: TRBV12-5
d_gene: NA
abundance: NA
j_gene: TRBJ2-1
CDR3nt: TGTGCTAGTGGTTTGCCCGGGACTTTATACAATGAGCAGTTCTTC
CDR3aa: CASGLPGTLYNEQFF

v_gene: TRBV28
d_gene: TRBD2
abundance: NA
j_gene: TRBJ2-5
CDR3nt: TGTGCCAGCCGAACTAGCGGGAGACAGACCCAGTACTTC
CDR3aa: CASRTSGRQTQYF

v_gene: TRBV6-5
d_gene: TRBD2
abundance: NA
j_gene: TRBJ2-2
CDR3nt: TGTGCCAGCAGTTACTCGGGACTATACACCGGGGAGCTGTTTTTT
CDR3aa: CASSYSGLYTGELFF

v_gene: TRBV25-1
d_gene: NA
abundance: once
j_gene: TRBJ2-1
CDR3nt: TGTGCCAGCAGTGTTAGCGGTAGGGTTCACAATGAGCAGTTCTTC
CDR3aa: CASSVSGRVHNEQFF

v_gene: TRBV7-9
d_gene: NA
abundance: NA
j_gene: TRBJ2-2
CDR3nt: TGTGCCAGCTTCCATGGGGCGAACACCGGGGAGCTGTTTTTT
CDR3aa: CASFHGANTGELFF

v_gene: TRBV19
d_gene: NA
abundance: NA
j_gene: TRBJ2-7
CDR3nt: TGTGCCACCAGTGTAACGGACGGGGTTGTTTACGAGCAGTACTTC
CDR3aa: CATSVTDGVVYEQYF

v_gene: TRBV7-2
d_gene: NA
abundance: once
j_gene: TRBJ1-1
CDR3nt: TGTGCCAGCAGCTCTCAGCTGGTGGGCACTGAAGCTTTCTTT
CDR3aa: CASSSQLVGTEAFF

v_gene: TRBV29-1
d_gene: NA
abundance: NA
j_gene: TRBJ1-2
CDR3nt: TGCAGCGTTAATGGGGGGGGCTACACCTTC
CDR3aa: CSVNGGGYTF